The rows below give T cell receptor beta chains drawn from one sample of a study of cytomegalovirus exposure and HLA in healthy donors. Here immunoSEQ multiplex PCR was the method, and the copy in TCRdb shows in-frame clones only, minus some. The data show about 280,000 clones, roughly 90% seen once. The material sequenced was PBMCs. Receptors originate from a woman younger than 30 in good health and CMV-seronegative. CDR3s include the opening cysteine and the closing phenylalanine or tryptophan. A D gene is named only where the DNA matches it firmly. Only some rows state a clone size, as once, few, many or a class for expanded clones.

j_call,clone_size,v_call,d_call,cdr3_length,cdr3_nt,cdr3_aa
TRBJ2-7,few,TRBV6-1,NA,12,TGTGCCAGCACCAAGAGTGGGGAGGCGCAGTACTTC,CASTKSGEAQYF
TRBJ2-7,NA,TRBV6-5,TRBD1,16,TGTGCCAGCAGTTACCGAGGTGGGGGACAGTTCTACGAGCAGTACTTC,CASSYRGGGQFYEQYF
TRBJ2-1,NA,TRBV5-1,TRBD2,14,TGCGCCAGCAGTCTAGCGGGAGGGGGTCATGAGCAGTTCTTC,CASSLAGGGHEQFF
TRBJ2-7,NA,TRBV9,TRBD1,19,TGTGCCAGCAGCGTAGGGGTCCAAGCCCGAGGGACAGGGTTCTACGAGCAGTACTTC,CASSVGVQARGTGFYEQYF
TRBJ2-1,NA,TRBV19,TRBD2,16,TGTGCCAGTAGTATAGAGAGGACTAGCGGTGGAAATGAGCAGTTCTTC,CASSIERTSGGNEQFF
TRBJ2-1,few,TRBV7-2,TRBD2,17,TGTGCCAGCAGCTCGGGACTAGCGGGAGGTGGGAGCAATGAGCAGTTCTTC,CASSSGLAGGGSNEQFF
TRBJ1-1,NA,TRBV4-3,NA,14,TGCGCCAGCAGCCAAGATCCCCGCCGCGGGGTAGCTTTCTTT,CASSQDPRRGVAFF
TRBJ2-1,once,TRBV7-3,TRBD2,15,TGTGCCAGCAGCTCCGGACTAGCGGGAGCCAATGAGCAGTTCTTC,CASSSGLAGANEQFF
TRBJ2-6,few,TRBV28,NA,14,TGTGCCAGCAGTTCGACGGGTGGGGCCAACGTCCTGACTTTC,CASSSTGGANVLTF
TRBJ1-1,NA,TRBV28,TRBD1,10,TGTGCCAGTGGGACAGCTGAAGCTTTCTTT,CASGTAEAFF
TRBJ1-2,NA,TRBV28,NA,12,TGTGCCCTCGGGCAGGGCAACTATGGCTACACCTTC,CALGQGNYGYTF
TRBJ2-2,NA,TRBV27,NA,15,TGTGCCAGCAGCCGGGCCGGGGATGTTACCGGGGAGCTGTTTTTT,CASSRAGDVTGELFF
TRBJ2-3,NA,TRBV9,NA,16,TGTGCCAGCAGCGTAGTAGGGCGGGGGCGCGGGGATACGCAGTATTTT,CASSVVGRGRGDTQYF
TRBJ2-4,NA,TRBV5-1,NA,17,TGCGCCAGCAACCCGGGCGGGGGCTTATTAGCCAAAAACATTCAGTACTTC,CASNPGGGLLAKNIQYF
TRBJ1-1,once,TRBV19,NA,12,TGTGCCAGTAGTATTTCGGCAGGTGAAGCTTTCTTT,CASSISAGEAFF
TRBJ2-5,NA,TRBV6-5,NA,15,TGTGCCAGCAGTCCTCTCAGGGGGGCCGGGGAGACCCAGTACTTC,CASSPLRGAGETQYF